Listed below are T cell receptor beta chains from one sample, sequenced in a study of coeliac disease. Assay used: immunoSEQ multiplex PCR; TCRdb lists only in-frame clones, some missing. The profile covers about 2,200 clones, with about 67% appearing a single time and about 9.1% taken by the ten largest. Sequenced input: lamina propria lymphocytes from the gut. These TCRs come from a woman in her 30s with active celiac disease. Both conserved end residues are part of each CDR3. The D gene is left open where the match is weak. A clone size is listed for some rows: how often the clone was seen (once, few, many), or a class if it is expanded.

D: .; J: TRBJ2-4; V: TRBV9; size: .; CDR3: CASSVADEGHIQYF; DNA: TGTGCCAGCAGCGTAGCGGACGAGGGCCACATTCAGTACTTC
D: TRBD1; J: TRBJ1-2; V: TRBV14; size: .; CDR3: CASSQAQGARANYGYTF; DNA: TGTGCCAGCAGCCAAGCACAGGGGGCGAGAGCTAACTATGGCTACACCTTC
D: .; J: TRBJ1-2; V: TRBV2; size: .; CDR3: CASSEWTDWGYGYTF; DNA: TGTGCCAGCAGTGAATGGACGGACTGGGGCTATGGCTACACCTTC
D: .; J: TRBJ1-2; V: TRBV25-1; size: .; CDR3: CASNNGRWGRDGYTF; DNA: TGTGCCAGCAACAATGGTCGGTGGGGCCGCGATGGCTACACCTTC
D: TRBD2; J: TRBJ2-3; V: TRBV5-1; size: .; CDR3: CASSPPTTSAPSTDTQYF; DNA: TGCGCCAGCAGCCCTCCTACGACTAGCGCCCCTAGCACAGATACGCAGTATTTT
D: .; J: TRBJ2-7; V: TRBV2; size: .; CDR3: CASSVIGQGTYEQYF; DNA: TGTGCCAGCAGTGTGATTGGCCAGGGAACCTACGAGCAGTACTTC
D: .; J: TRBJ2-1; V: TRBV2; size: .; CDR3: CASVASRGLSGHEQFF; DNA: TGTGCCAGCGTGGCATCACGGGGTCTCAGTGGGCATGAGCAGTTCTTC
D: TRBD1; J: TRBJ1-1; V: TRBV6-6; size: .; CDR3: CASRRARDRSNTEAFF; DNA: TGTGCCAGCCGGCGTGCCCGGGACAGGTCGAACACTGAAGCTTTCTTT
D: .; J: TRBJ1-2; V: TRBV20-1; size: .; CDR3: CSATLYGYTF; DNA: TGCAGTGCTACCCTCTATGGCTACACCTTC
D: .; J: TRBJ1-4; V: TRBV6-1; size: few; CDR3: CASSDTTGANEKLFF; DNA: TGTGCCAGCAGTGACACGACAGGAGCTAATGAAAAACTGTTTTTT
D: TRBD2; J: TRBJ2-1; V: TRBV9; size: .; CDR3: CASSTPGLGVEQFF; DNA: TGTGCCAGCAGCACCCCGGGACTAGGTGTTGAGCAGTTCTTC